This T cell receptor (beta chain) emerged from a study of blood T cell repertoires in COVID-19. Looking at the study overall: Sites in the United States, Italy and Spain provided acute and convalescent COVID-19 samples. T cells, B-cell-depleted T cells, or PBMCs provided the cDNA or gDNA that served as material.

Authors' methods: Estimation of nucleated cell counts relied on the amplification of reference gene primers. Some clones are missing from TCRdb's copy, which holds only in-frame ones; the method was immunoSEQ multiplex PCR. Clone size and V and J calls were adopted from that table, with D and trimming inferred from the DNA. Of under 250,000 clones in the sample, 82% were seen once. The CDR3 extends over 15 amino acids. Trimming cost V 0 bases and J 0 bases; bases outside gene matches: 2. CDR1 and CDR2 (germline): SGHTA, FQGNSA. The sequencing input was peripheral blood. This TCR came from a woman of 80 years or more with acute or convalescent COVID-19. The V gene is TRBV7-2, the J gene TRBJ2-7, with TRBD2 matching 7 bases. DNA for the CDR3: TGTGCCAGCAGCTTAGCGGGGGGGTCCTCCTACGAGCAGTACTTC. Its protein is CASSLAGGSSYEQYF. Together with reference TRBV7-2 and TRBJ2-7, the CDR3 gives the full variable domain: GAGVSQSPSNKVTEKGKDVELRCDPISGHTALYWYRQSLGQGLEFLIYFQGNSAPDKSGLPSDRFSAERTGGSVSTLTIQRTQQEDSAVYLCASSLAGGSSYEQYFGPGTRLTVT.